This is a list of T cell receptor beta chains from one sample in a study of blood T cell repertoires in COVID-19. The table came from immunoSEQ multiplex PCR; TCRdb's copy has only in-frame clones and leaves some out. The data show roughly 260,000 clones, about 85% seen once. Sequencing was carried out using PBMCs or T cells enriched from blood (not recorded which). These receptor sequences come from a woman aged 25 to 39 with acute COVID-19. Each CDR3 is given with its conserved first and last residue. Only part of the rows carry a size: once, few, many, or a class if the clone is expanded.

>TRBV28|TRBJ1-6|-
CASRSNSYNSPLHF
>TRBV6-5|TRBJ1-6|-
CASRRGWGNSPLHF
>TRBV27|TRBJ2-3|-
CASRRALDTQYF
>TRBV7-9|TRBJ2-1|-
CASSLGGAHNEQFF
>TRBV3-1/TRBV3-2|TRBJ2-5|-
CASSRNSGTRETQYF
>TRBV10-3|TRBJ2-5|-
CATQGDGETQYF
>TRBV25-1|TRBJ2-1|-
CASSVTGYNEQFF
>TRBV7-9|TRBJ2-5|-
CASSSEGGSETQYF
>TRBV28|TRBJ1-2|-
CASSENNPRGNGYTF
>TRBV19|TRBJ1-1|-
CASSPSGTGVRNTEAFF
>TRBV11-2|TRBJ1-2|-
CASSLDRAINYGYTF
>TRBV3-1/TRBV3-2|TRBJ2-7|-
CASSGGAGYEQYF
>TRBV5-6|TRBJ2-7|-
CASSLDGWTDRGHEQYF
>TRBV7-2|TRBJ2-3|-
CASSLDGLAWSTDTQYF
>TRBV24-1|TRBJ2-3|once
CATSDPGSTDTQYF
>TRBV27|TRBJ2-7|-
CASSFPGKPYEQYF
>TRBV29-1|TRBJ1-3|-
CSVGSGVGNTIYF
>TRBV1|TRBJ2-2|-
CTSSQDQGASGGTGELFF
>TRBV6-2/TRBV6-3|TRBJ2-7|-
CASSYGTSGTYEQYF
>TRBV6-5|TRBJ1-5|-
CAGRTGLGNQPQHF
>TRBV5-8|TRBJ1-6|-
CASSLVGGYNSPLHF
>TRBV3-1/TRBV3-2|TRBJ2-1|-
CASINHGLAGDNEQFF
>TRBV6-5|TRBJ1-1|few
CASRRLQTGGTEAFF
>TRBV3-1/TRBV3-2|TRBJ1-4|-
CASSRTREKLFF
>TRBV5-6|TRBJ2-5|-
CASSLAWGQGAETQYF
>TRBV6-1|TRBJ1-5|few
CASSEVAGEDQPQHF
>TRBV2|TRBJ1-2|-
CASSTTGGNYGYTF
>TRBV12-3/TRBV12-4|TRBJ2-2|-
CASSYTGELFF